This TCR beta chain was profiled in a study of T cell responses to AZD1222 COVID-19 vaccine. Data came from immunoSEQ multiplex PCR; TCRdb stores just in-frame clones and leaves some out. The table lists roughly 150,000 clones, roughly 91% of them singletons, with 5% to 6.5% in the top ten. V dropped 1 base and J dropped 4; count of bases not matched to a gene: 7. Germline values: CDR1 SEHNR, CDR2 FQNEAQ (reference sequence). This CDR3 is 16 amino acids long. The V and J genes are TRBV7-9 and TRBJ2-7; 10 bases are a match to TRBD2. The receptor was isolated from an adult who received the AZD1222 COVID-19 vaccine. Sequencing was performed on peripheral blood, taken 28 days after the second AZD1222 dose. CDR3 bases: TGTGCCAGCAGCTTAGAATCTAGCGGGAGAAGTTACGAGCAGTACTTC. It is translated as CASSLESSGRSYEQYF.